This T cell receptor (beta chain) emerged from a study of blood T cell repertoires in COVID-19. Authors' methods: Cell counts per sample came from amplifying reference gene primers. Assay used: immunoSEQ multiplex PCR; TCRdb lists only in-frame clones, some missing. The DNA was the basis for D and trimming; V, J and clone size are from that table. The sample lists roughly 280,000 clones, roughly 90% occurring once. With 4 bases removed from V and 5 bases from J, the gap between germline ends came to 19 bases. There are 16 residues in the CDR3. CDR1 and CDR2 (germline): SGDLS, YYNGEE. The chain uses TRBV9 and TRBJ2-1, with D tentatively TRBD2 (5 bases). The specimen sequenced was peripheral blood. This TCR was sampled from a man aged 50 to 59 with acute or convalescent COVID-19. CDR3 amino acids: CASSLRMTIPNNEQFF. The CDR3 region has the DNA TGTGCCAGCAGCTTAAGGATGACTATCCCAAACAATGAGCAGTTCTTC. The variable domain in full, completed from reference TRBV9 and TRBJ2-1, reads DSGVTQTPKHLITATGQRVTLRCSPRSGDLSVYWYQQSLDQGLQFLIQYYNGEERAKGNILERFSAQQFPDLHSELNLSSLELGDSALYFCASSLRMTIPNNEQFFGPGTRLTVL.